The 24 T cell receptor beta chains given below trace back to one sample, sequenced in a study of cytotoxic CD8 clonotypes in ibrutinib-treated CLL. Measured with immunoSEQ multiplex PCR; TCRdb has only the in-frame clones, and not every one. The sample gives 9,500 to 15,000 clones, approximately 59% of which show up once; about 25% is in the top ten. This material consisted of PBMCs, taken before ibrutinib treatment. The source of these receptors is a human donor with chronic lymphocytic leukemia.

J is TRBJ2-3 and V is TRBV28; 8 bases line up with TRBD1. This CDR3 contains 16 residues. Germline lookup yields CDR1 MDHEN and CDR2 SYDVKM. J was trimmed by 0 bases and V by 4 bases; bases with no gene match: 6. The CDR3 spells CASSSRQGISTDTQYF. The DNA for the CDR3 is TGTGCCAGCAGTTCTCGACAGGGGATAAGCACAGATACGCAGTATTTT.

The chain employs TRBV28 and TRBJ1-1, with 8 bases that match TRBD1. This CDR3 spans 15 amino acids. Germline trimming cut 3 bases from V and 0 bases from J; bases unmatched to any gene: 3. Germline lookup yields CDR1 MDHEN and CDR2 SYDVKM. The CDR3 loop reads CASSLGDRLNTEAFF. Written as DNA, the CDR3 is TGTGCCAGCAGTTTGGGGGACAGGCTGAACACTGAAGCTTTCTTT.

The count of this clone is one. The V and J genes are TRBV15 and TRBJ2-5, with 7 bases lining up with TRBD1. Germline V gives CDR1 LNHNV, CDR2 YYDKDF (reference sequence). The length of the CDR3 is 15 residues. The V and J ends lost 4 bases and 1 base, in that order; junction bases with no gene match: 6. The CDR3 region has the DNA TGTGCCACCAGCATACAAGGACAGGCCCAAGAGACCCAGTACTTC. Translation gives CATSIQGQAQETQYF.

This clone was counted only a few times. The chain has TRBV5-1 and TRBJ2-7; D possibly corresponds to TRBD2 (6 bases). The CDR3 consists of 15 residues. CDR1 SGHRS and CDR2 YFSETQ come from the germline V gene. The V and J ends lost 3 bases and 2 bases respectively, with 15 bases between them. CDR3 DNA sequence: TGCGCCAGCAGCTCCGGCGGGGCGGCCCCCTACGAGCAGTACTTC. Residues: CASSSGGAAPYEQYF.

The rearrangement uses TRBV28 and TRBJ2-3; 10 bases align to TRBD2. J gave up 5 bases and V 8 bases, and 16 bases lay outside the gene matches. Per the germline V gene, CDR1 is MDHEN and CDR2 is SYDVKM. This CDR3 spans 17 amino acids. CDR3 residues: CASYPQRGGPHIDTQYF. In DNA, the CDR3 is TGTGCCAGCTACCCCCAGCGGGGGGGCCCACATATAGATACGCAGTATTTT.

V is TRBV13 and J is TRBJ2-5; TRBD2 matches at 8 bases. The germline V gene has CDR1 PRHDT and CDR2 FYEKMQ (reference sequence). The CDR3 has 15 residues. V dropped 3 bases and J dropped 3; count of bases not matched to a gene: 6. CDR3 amino acids: CASSLLTSDEETQYF. DNA of the CDR3: TGTGCCAGCAGCTTGCTGACTAGCGATGAAGAGACCCAGTACTTC.

This sequence joins TRBV7-9 and TRBJ1-2; D remains ambiguous. This CDR3 spans 13 amino acids. The V end lost 5 bases, the J end lost 8 bases, and 15 bases lay between the germline ends. The germline gives CDR1 SEHNR, CDR2 FQNEAQ (reference sequence). CDR3 residues: CASSPVSHEGYTF. The CDR3 DNA reads TGTGCCAGCAGCCCCGTAAGCCACGAGGGCTACACCTTC.

This clone was observed a few times. The chain employs TRBV11-2 and TRBJ2-1; tentatively, D is TRBD1 (5 bases). Trimming took 9 bases from V and 3 from J, leaving 12 bases between them. CDR3 length equals 13 residues. Germline-derived CDR1 and CDR2 are SGHAT and FQNNGV. The CDR3 is CASSSGFYNEQFF. In DNA, the CDR3 is TGTGCCAGTTCCTCAGGGTTCTACAATGAGCAGTTCTTC.

This clone came up a few times. The chain carries TRBV6-1 and TRBJ2-4; 10 bases are a match to TRBD2. The CDR3 runs to 17 residues. In germline, CDR1 is MNHNS, CDR2 SASEGT. V was pared by 3 bases and J by 0 bases, with 5 bases of the junction left unmatched. The CDR3 spells CASSDRLAGLAKNIQYF. The DNA of the CDR3 is TGTGCCAGCAGTGATCGACTAGCGGGTCTAGCCAAAAACATTCAGTACTTC.

The genes are TRBV29-1 and TRBJ1-3; D ambiguous. Germline lookup yields CDR1 SQVTM and CDR2 ANQGSEA. This CDR3 has 14 amino acids. V was trimmed by 3 bases and J by 4 bases, leaving 13 bases between them. CDR3 protein: CSVDVSADGNTIYF. CDR3 in DNA: TGCAGCGTTGATGTTTCGGCGGACGGAAACACCATATATTTT.

This chain connects TRBV9 to TRBJ2-5; 7 bases line up with TRBD1. The J segment lost 2 bases and the V segment lost 3 bases, leaving 7 bases of the junction unmatched. The CDR3 runs 15 residues. The V gene's germline CDR1 is SGDLS and CDR2 YYNGEE. CDR3 in amino acids: CASSAQKTGQETQYF. The DNA for the CDR3 is TGTGCCAGCAGCGCCCAGAAGACAGGGCAAGAGACCCAGTACTTC.

This rearrangement joins TRBV28 to TRBJ1-1; D is unclear. CDR1 is MDHEN, CDR2 SYDVKM, per germline. The CDR3 spans 13 residues. V was pared by 2 bases and J by 8 bases, with 12 bases between. CDR3 DNA sequence: TGTGCCAGCAGTTTAATCCGGCGGGGAGAAGCTTTCTTT. It yields the protein CASSLIRRGEAFF.

The chain is built from TRBV7-8 and TRBJ1-5; 7 bases map to TRBD1. CDR1 and CDR2 (germline): SGHVS, FQNEAQ. J lost 0 bases, V lost 5 bases, and 7 bases had no gene match. The CDR3 contains 16 residues. CDR3 bases: TGTGCCAGCAGCCCAGGGGGACTGAATAGCAATCAGCCCCAGCATTTT. It yields the protein CASSPGGLNSNQPQHF.

This clone was seen only once. This chain joins TRBV7-3 and TRBJ2-1; either TRBD1 or TRBD2 may supply D (5 bases each). The CDR3 runs to 15 residues. Trimming took 5 bases from V and 0 from J, leaving 11 bases between them. Germline assignment: CDR1 SGHTA and CDR2 FQGTGA. Here the CDR3 reads CASSIPGRSYNEQFF. The CDR3 region has the DNA TGTGCCAGCAGCATCCCGGGACGCTCCTACAATGAGCAGTTCTTC.

The chain employs TRBV19 and TRBJ2-1, with 8 bases fitting TRBD1. Germline V CDR1 and CDR2: LNHDA, SQIVND (reference sequence). The CDR3 length is 16 residues. V lost 4 bases and J lost 4; bases outside the gene matches: 9. The DNA of the CDR3 is TGTGCCAGTAGTAGGGGCAGGGGGCTTAGGTACAATGAGCAGTTCTTC. Its protein is CASSRGRGLRYNEQFF.

This chain connects TRBV19 to TRBJ2-6; D gene ambiguous. Trimming shortened V by 5 bases and J by 4 bases, and 12 bases separated the two germline ends. This CDR3 spans 15 amino acids. The germline CDR1 and CDR2 sequences are LNHDA and SQIVND (reference sequence). DNA of the CDR3: TGTGCCAGTAGTCTGGTTTTAGGGGGGGCCAACGTCCTGACTTTC. Amino acid sequence: CASSLVLGGANVLTF.

This clone is medium-sized within its sample. The V gene is TRBV5-8, the J gene TRBJ1-3, with unresolved D. The CDR3 contains 15 residues. The V end lost 0 bases, the J end lost 3 bases, and 10 bases lay between the germline ends. Germline-derived CDR1 and CDR2 are SGHTS and YDEGEE. CDR3 DNA: TGTGCCAGCAGCTTGGATTTCGGGGATGGAAACACCATATATTTT. Protein product: CASSLDFGDGNTIYF.

This chain joins TRBV7-8 and TRBJ1-5, with D possibly being TRBD1 (6 bases). This CDR3 has 14 residues. Germline V gene lookup returns CDR1 SGHVS and CDR2 FQNEAQ. V lost 3 bases to trimming and J lost 5 bases, with 11 bases between them. As DNA, the CDR3 is TGTGCCAGCAGCTTTCGCGCAGGGGATCAGCCCCAGCATTTT. Protein product: CASSFRAGDQPQHF.

The chain has TRBV9 and TRBJ1-1; TRBD1 matches 7 bases. The CDR3 loop spans 15 amino acids. The V gene end was trimmed by 0 bases and the J gene end by 6 bases; junction bases not matched to a gene: 8. The germline V gene encodes CDR1 SGDLS and CDR2 YYNGEE. The DNA for the CDR3 is TGTGCCAGCAGCGTAGGGGCAGGGGGGGCCTCTGAAGCTTTCTTT. It specifies CASSVGAGGASEAFF.

The chain couples TRBV5-8 to TRBJ1-3; perhaps TRBD1 as D (6 bases). CDR1 is SGHTS, CDR2 YDEGEE, per germline. This CDR3 contains 13 residues. V was trimmed by 4 bases and J by 7 bases, leaving 12 bases between them. For the CDR3, the DNA is TGTGCCAGCAGCATACAGGGACTTAACACCATATATTTT. It translates to CASSIQGLNTIYF.

The J gene is TRBJ1-3, the V gene TRBV30; a possible D gene is TRBD1 (6 bases). V was pared by 4 bases and J by 1 base, with 11 bases between. The germline gives CDR1 GTSNPN, CDR2 SVGIG (reference sequence). The CDR3 has 14 residues. The CDR3 nucleotides are TGTGCCTGGAACCTGAGGGGGTCTGGAAACACCATATATTTT. This encodes CAWNLRGSGNTIYF.

The V gene is TRBV28, the J gene TRBJ1-2, with unresolved D. Trimming took 1 base from V and 4 from J, leaving 10 bases between them. Germline V gene data show CDR1 as MDHEN and CDR2 as SYDVKM. The CDR3 loop spans 14 amino acids. The CDR3 DNA reads TGTGCCAGCAGTTTATTGAGGAGGGTCTATGGCTACACCTTC. Protein sequence: CASSLLRRVYGYTF.

This clone was counted a few times. The chain joins TRBV5-4 to TRBJ2-2; 9 bases map to TRBD1. The V segment lost 3 bases and the J segment 9 bases; nucleotides outside the gene matches: 6. Per the germline V gene, CDR1 is SGHNT and CDR2 is YYREEE (reference sequence). CDR3 size: 14 residues. CDR3 DNA: TGTGCCAGCAGCTGGGACAGGGCCTTTCGGGAGCTGTTTTTT. It yields the protein CASSWDRAFRELFF.

This clone was seen a few times. The CDR3 sequence: CASSLSWQGSGGDGYTF. In DNA form, the CDR3 reads TGTGCCAGCAGTTTATCGTGGCAGGGTAGCGGTGGAGATGGCTACACCTTC. The chain carries TRBV27 and TRBJ1-2, with a possible D match to TRBD1 (5 bases). CDR1 is MNHEY and CDR2 is SMNVEV in the germline V gene (reference sequence). The CDR3 contains 17 residues. The ends were cut back, 0 bases at V and 6 bases at J, with 20 bases in the middle.